This T cell receptor beta chain stems from a study of blood T cell repertoires in COVID-19. Study at large: Sample material is recorded as cDNA or gDNA derived from T cells, B-cell-depleted T cells, or PBMCs.

Recovery among Cohort 3 donors was established by two negative PCRs, clearance, or symptom resolution. Method: immunoSEQ multiplex PCR; TCRdb's copy keeps in-frame clones and lacks some. The sample contains some 490,000 clones, roughly nine tenths of which appear only once. CDR1 is SGHDN and CDR2 is FVKESK in the germline V gene. This CDR3 has 15 residues. Trimming shortened V by 4 bases and J by 0 bases, and 12 bases separated the two germline ends. The sequencing input was PBMCs or T cells enriched from blood (not recorded which). The chain is built from TRBV14 and TRBJ1-1; a possible D gene is TRBD1 (6 bases). This TCR was recovered from a woman aged 55-70 years who had recovered from COVID-19. This chain's CDR3 is CASSRLTGLNTEAFF. The DNA of the CDR3 is TGTGCCAGCAGCCGCTTGACAGGATTGAACACTGAAGCTTTCTTT.